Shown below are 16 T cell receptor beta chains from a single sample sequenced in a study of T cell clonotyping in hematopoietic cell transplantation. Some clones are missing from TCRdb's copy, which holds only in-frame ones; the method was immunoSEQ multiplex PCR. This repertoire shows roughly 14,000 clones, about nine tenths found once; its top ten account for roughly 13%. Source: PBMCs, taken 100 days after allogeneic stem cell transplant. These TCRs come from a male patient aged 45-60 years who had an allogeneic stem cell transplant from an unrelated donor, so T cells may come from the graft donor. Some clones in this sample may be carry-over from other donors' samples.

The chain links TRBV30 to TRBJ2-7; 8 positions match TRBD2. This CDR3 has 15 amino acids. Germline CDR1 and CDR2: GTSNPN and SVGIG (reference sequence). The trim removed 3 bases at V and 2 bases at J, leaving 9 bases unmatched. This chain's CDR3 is CAWSRGREGPYEQYF. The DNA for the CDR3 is TGTGCCTGGAGCCGGGGACGGGAGGGTCCCTACGAGCAGTACTTC.

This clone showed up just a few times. The CDR3 here is CASSVSGDRRLYGYTF. For the CDR3, the DNA is TGTGCCAGCAGCGTTTCCGGGGACAGGCGACTTTATGGCTACACCTTC. V usage is TRBV7-8 and J usage is TRBJ1-2, with TRBD1 matching over 8 bases. The CDR3 contains 16 residues. The V segment lost 5 bases and the J segment 5 bases; nucleotides outside the gene matches: 13. The V gene's germline CDR1 is SGHVS and CDR2 FQNEAQ.

The CDR3 DNA is TGCGCCAGCAGCTCCGAAGTACAGAGCTCTGGAAACACCATATATTTT. It specifies CASSSEVQSSGNTIYF. This rearrangement joins TRBV5-1 to TRBJ1-3; D gene ambiguous. Germline V gene sequence: CDR1 SGHRS, CDR2 YFSETQ. The ends were cut back, 3 bases at V and 0 bases at J, with 13 bases in the middle. The CDR3 extends over 16 amino acids.

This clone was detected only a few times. The CDR3 is CASSTGTLANYGYTF. CDR3 bases: TGTGCCAGCAGTACCGGGACGCTAGCTAACTATGGCTACACCTTC. This rearrangement joins TRBV6-6 to TRBJ1-2, with D tentatively TRBD1 (5 bases). CDR1 MNHNY and CDR2 SVGAGI come from the germline V gene (reference sequence). V was cut by 5 bases and J by 0 bases, with 13 bases left in between. This CDR3 has 15 residues.

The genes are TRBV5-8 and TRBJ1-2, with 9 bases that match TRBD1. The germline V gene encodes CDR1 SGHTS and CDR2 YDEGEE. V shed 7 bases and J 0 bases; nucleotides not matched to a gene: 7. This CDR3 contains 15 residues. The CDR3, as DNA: TGTGCCAGCGGGGGGCGGACAGGGGCTAACTATGGCTACACCTTC. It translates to CASGGRTGANYGYTF.

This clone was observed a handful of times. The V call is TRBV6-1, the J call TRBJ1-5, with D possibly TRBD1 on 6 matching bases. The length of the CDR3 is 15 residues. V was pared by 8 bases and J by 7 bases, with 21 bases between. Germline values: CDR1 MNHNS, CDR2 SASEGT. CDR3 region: CASGIQQGRGQPQHF. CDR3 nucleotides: TGTGCCAGCGGTATTCAACAGGGCCGCGGACAGCCCCAGCATTTT.

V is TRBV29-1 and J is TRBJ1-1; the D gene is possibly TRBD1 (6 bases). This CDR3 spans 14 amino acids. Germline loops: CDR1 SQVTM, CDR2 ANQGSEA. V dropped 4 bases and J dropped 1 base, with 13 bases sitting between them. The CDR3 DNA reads TGCAGCGTTGCGTATAACAGGGCGAACACTGAAGCTTTCTTT. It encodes CSVAYNRANTEAFF.

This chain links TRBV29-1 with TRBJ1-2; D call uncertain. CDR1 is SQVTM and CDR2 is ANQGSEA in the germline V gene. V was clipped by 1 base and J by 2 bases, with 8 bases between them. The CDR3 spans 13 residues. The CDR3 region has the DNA TGCAGCGTTGAAGCCCCGGGGAACTATGGCTACACCTTC. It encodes CSVEAPGNYGYTF.

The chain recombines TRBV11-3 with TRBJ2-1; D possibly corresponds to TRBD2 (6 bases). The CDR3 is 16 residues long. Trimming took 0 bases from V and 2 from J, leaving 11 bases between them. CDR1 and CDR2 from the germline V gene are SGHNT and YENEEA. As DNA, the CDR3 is TGTGCCAGCAGCTTAGAGGCAGGGAGGCCCTACAATGAGCAGTTCTTC. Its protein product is CASSLEAGRPYNEQFF.

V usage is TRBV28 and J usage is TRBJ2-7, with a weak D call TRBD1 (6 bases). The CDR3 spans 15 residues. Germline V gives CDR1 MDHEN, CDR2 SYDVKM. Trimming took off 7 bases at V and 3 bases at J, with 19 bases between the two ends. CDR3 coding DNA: TGTGCCAGCACCACCTACAGGGTAGGGAGCTACGAGCAGTACTTC. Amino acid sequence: CASTTYRVGSYEQYF.

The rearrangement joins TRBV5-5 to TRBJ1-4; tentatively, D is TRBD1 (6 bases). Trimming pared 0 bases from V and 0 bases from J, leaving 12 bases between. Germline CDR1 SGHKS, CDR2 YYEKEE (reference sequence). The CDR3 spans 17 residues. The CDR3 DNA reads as TGTGCCAGCAGCTTGGTAGTAGGGGGAACAACTAATGAAAAACTGTTTTTT. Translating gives CASSLVVGGTTNEKLFF.

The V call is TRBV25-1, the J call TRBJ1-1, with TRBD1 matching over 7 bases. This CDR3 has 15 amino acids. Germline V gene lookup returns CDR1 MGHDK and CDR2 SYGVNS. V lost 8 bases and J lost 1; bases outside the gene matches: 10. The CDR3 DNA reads TGTGCCAGCTACCCGTCCGGGACAGCGAACACTGAAGCTTTCTTT. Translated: CASYPSGTANTEAFF.

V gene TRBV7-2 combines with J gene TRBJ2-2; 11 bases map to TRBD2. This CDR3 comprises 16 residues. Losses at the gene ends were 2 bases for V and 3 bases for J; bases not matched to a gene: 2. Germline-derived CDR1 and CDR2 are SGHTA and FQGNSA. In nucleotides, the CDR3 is TGTGCCAGCAGCTTAACTAGCGGGGGCTACACCGGGGAGCTGTTTTTT. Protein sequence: CASSLTSGGYTGELFF.

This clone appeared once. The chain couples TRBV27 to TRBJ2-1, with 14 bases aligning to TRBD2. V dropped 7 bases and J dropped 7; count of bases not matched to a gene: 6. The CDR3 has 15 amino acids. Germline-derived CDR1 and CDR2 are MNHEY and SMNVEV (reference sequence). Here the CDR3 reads CASIRLAGGGNEQFF. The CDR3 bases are TGTGCCAGCATCCGACTAGCGGGAGGGGGGAATGAGCAGTTCTTC.

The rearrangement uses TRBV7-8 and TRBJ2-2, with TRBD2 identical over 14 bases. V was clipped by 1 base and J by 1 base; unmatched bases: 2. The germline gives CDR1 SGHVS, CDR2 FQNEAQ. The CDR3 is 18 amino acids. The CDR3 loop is CASSLGGLAGVNTGELFF. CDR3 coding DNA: TGTGCCAGCAGCTTAGGGGGACTAGCGGGGGTGAACACCGGGGAGCTGTTTTTT.

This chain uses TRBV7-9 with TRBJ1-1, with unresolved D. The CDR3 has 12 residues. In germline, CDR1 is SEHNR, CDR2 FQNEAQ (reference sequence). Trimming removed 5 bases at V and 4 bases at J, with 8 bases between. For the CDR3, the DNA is TGTGCCAGCAGCATCACTGGCACTGAAGCTTTCTTT. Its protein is CASSITGTEAFF.